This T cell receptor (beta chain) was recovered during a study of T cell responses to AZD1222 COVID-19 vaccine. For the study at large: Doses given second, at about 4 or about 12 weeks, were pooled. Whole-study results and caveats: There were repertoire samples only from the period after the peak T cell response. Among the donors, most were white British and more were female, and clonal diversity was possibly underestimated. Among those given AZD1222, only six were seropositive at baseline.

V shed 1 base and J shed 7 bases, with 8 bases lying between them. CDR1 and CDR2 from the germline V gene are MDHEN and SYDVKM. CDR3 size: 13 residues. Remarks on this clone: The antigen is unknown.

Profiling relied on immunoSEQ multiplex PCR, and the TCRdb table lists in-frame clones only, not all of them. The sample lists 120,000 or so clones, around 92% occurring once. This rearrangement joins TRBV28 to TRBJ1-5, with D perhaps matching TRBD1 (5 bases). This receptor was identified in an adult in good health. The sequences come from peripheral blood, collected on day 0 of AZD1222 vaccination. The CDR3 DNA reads TGTGCCAGCAGTTTATTCAGGGACCAGCCCCAGCATTTT. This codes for CASSLFRDQPQHF.